The next 14 T cell receptor beta chains were all read from a single sample in a study of T cells after posttransplantation cyclophosphamide. Cyclophosphamide on days +3 and +4 followed busulfan-fludarabine conditioning and a marrow graft. TCRdb's table, derived via immunoSEQ multiplex PCR, lists solely in-frame clones and lacks some. Of fewer than 5,000 clones in the sample, about 72% were seen once. Sequenced here: PBMCs, sampled 362 days after allogeneic stem cell transplant with posttransplant cyclophosphamide. These receptors originate from a male patient aged 55 to 70 who received an allogeneic stem cell transplant from an unrelated donor, was CMV-positive, and had acute GVHD only. Some T cells may be supplied by the graft donor.

V and J are TRBV6-6 and TRBJ2-7; 13 bases map to TRBD2. CDR3 length: 15 residues. Trimming at V came to 10 bases and at J to 3 bases, leaving 9 bases not matched to a gene. The V gene's germline CDR1 is MNHNY and CDR2 SVGAGI (reference sequence). Here the CDR3 reads CATPGLAGRGYEQYF. CDR3 coding DNA: TGTGCCACCCCGGGACTAGCGGGACGGGGCTACGAGCAGTACTTC.

This clone was counted between two and nine times. The V call is TRBV9, the J call TRBJ2-2; 8 bases match TRBD2. CDR1 SGDLS and CDR2 YYNGEE come from the germline V gene. The CDR3 consists of 17 residues. V lost 4 bases, J lost 4 bases, and 12 bases stayed unmatched. The CDR3 DNA reads TGTGCCAGCAGCTCAGAAAAGCGGGAGCCCTTCACCGGGGAGCTGTTTTTT. Residues: CASSSEKREPFTGELFF.

This chain connects TRBV5-6 to TRBJ2-7; 10 bases align to TRBD2. The V gene end was trimmed by 3 bases and the J gene end by 1 base; junction bases not matched to a gene: 7. This CDR3 spans 16 amino acids. Germline V gene sequence: CDR1 SGHDT, CDR2 YYEEEE. CDR3 DNA sequence: TGTGCCAGCAGCTCACCGGGACTAGCGAAGTCCTACGAGCAGTACTTC. This codes for CASSSPGLAKSYEQYF. The whole variable domain, filled in from reference TRBV5-6 and TRBJ2-7, reads DAGVTQSPTHLIKTRGQQVTLRCSPKSGHDTVSWYQQALGQGPQFIFQYYEEEERQRGNFPDRFSGHQFPNYSSELNVNALLLGDSALYLCASSSPGLAKSYEQYFGPGTRLTVT.

The chain has TRBV18 and TRBJ2-1; 12 bases agree with TRBD2. CDR3 length: 18 residues. After removal of 3 bases from V and 3 bases from J, the junction contained 9 bases not matched to a gene. Germline V gene sequence: CDR1 KGHSH, CDR2 LQKENI. The CDR3 DNA sequence: TGTGCCAGCTCACCGAGGGCACTAGCGGGGGGCATCTACAATGAGCAGTTCTTC. It is translated as CASSPRALAGGIYNEQFF.

The V gene is TRBV7-2, the J gene TRBJ2-1; 7 positions match TRBD2. The CDR3 runs 15 residues. Looked up from germline, CDR1 is SGHTA and CDR2 is FQGNSA. The J segment lost 3 bases and the V segment lost 6 bases, leaving 8 bases of the junction unmatched. Written as DNA, the CDR3 is TGTGCCAGCAGACCACCTCTAGCGGACTACAATGAGCAGTTCTTC. This sequence encodes CASRPPLADYNEQFF. The full variable domain, with the rest looked up from reference TRBV7-2 and TRBJ2-1, is GAGVSQSPSNKVTEKGKDVELRCDPISGHTALYWYRQSLGQGLEFLIYFQGNSAPDKSGLPSDRFSAERTGGSVSTLTIQRTQQEDSAVYLCASRPPLADYNEQFFGPGTRLTVL.

The chain recombines TRBV6-5 with TRBJ2-1; tentative D call: TRBD2 (5 bases). Trimming removed 2 bases at V and 12 bases at J, with 14 bases between. Germline V gene lookup returns CDR1 MNHEY and CDR2 SVGAGI. The CDR3 is made up of 13 amino acids. The CDR3 bases are TGTGCCAGCAGTTACGGGAGCTTTAAGGGGCAGTTCTTC. This codes for CASSYGSFKGQFF.

CDR3 region: CASRQRDRLPFEQYF. The CDR3 DNA sequence: TGTGCCAGTAGGCAACGGGACAGACTACCTTTCGAGCAGTACTTC. The rearrangement uses TRBV19 and TRBJ2-7, with 7 bases fitting TRBD1. The germline gives CDR1 LNHDA, CDR2 SQIVND (reference sequence). V lost 6 bases to trimming and J lost 6 bases; unmatched junction nucleotides: 14. The CDR3 loop spans 15 amino acids.

With regard to this clone: At one end the junction does not follow the germline gene, possibly because of a read error. The chain combines TRBV18 with TRBJ1-6; D might be TRBD1 (5 bases). Germline V gene sequence: CDR1 KGHSH, CDR2 LQKENI. The CDR3 is made up of 16 amino acids. The CDR3 sequence is CASSPAGPSNNSPLHF. The CDR3 coding sequence is TGTGCCAGCTCACCCGCAGGGCCCTCCAATAATTCACCCCTCCACTTT.

V is TRBV7-2 and J is TRBJ2-1; TRBD2 matches 11 bases. With 4 bases clipped from V and 10 bases from J, the junction kept 12 bases outside the gene matches. CDR1 is SGHTA, CDR2 FQGNSA, per germline. CDR3 length equals 16 residues. In DNA form, the CDR3 reads TGTGCCAGCAGCTCCTTAGCGGGGGGGCCGTTGGGGGAGCAGTTCTTC. Protein sequence: CASSSLAGGPLGEQFF.

The chain combines TRBV6-5 with TRBJ2-1; 14 nucleotides match TRBD2. Germline assignment: CDR1 MNHEY and CDR2 SVGAGI. The CDR3 contains 14 residues. Losses at the gene ends were 7 bases for V and 8 bases for J; bases not matched to a gene: 4. CDR3 bases: TGTGCCAGCATGGGGACTAGCGGGAGCGATGAGCAGTTCTTC. Translating it yields CASMGTSGSDEQFF.

The genes are TRBV7-8 and TRBJ2-1; possibly TRBD1 for D (6 bases). This CDR3 has 15 residues. Germline V gene sequence: CDR1 SGHVS, CDR2 FQNEAQ. The V end lost 5 bases, the J end lost 2 bases, and 13 bases lay between the germline ends. CDR3 loop: CASSTDRRTYNEQFF. The CDR3 nucleotides are TGTGCCAGCAGCACGGACAGAAGGACCTACAATGAGCAGTTCTTC.

This clone came up a few times. V and J are TRBV9 and TRBJ2-7; the match to TRBD2 covers 8 bases. The CDR3 is 15 residues long. With V trimmed by 0 bases and J by 6 bases, 8 bases remained unmatched. CDR1 is SGDLS and CDR2 is YYNGEE in the germline V gene. The CDR3 DNA reads as TGTGCCAGCAGCGTAGGGACTAGCATAGTGTTCGAGCAGTACTTC. It translates to CASSVGTSIVFEQYF.

The sample holds a few counts of this clone. CDR3 coding DNA: TGTGCCAGCAGCTTGGTAGCAACAGATACGCAGTATTTT. Protein product: CASSLVATDTQYF. The V and J genes are TRBV5-4 and TRBJ2-3, with unresolved D. CDR1 SGHNT and CDR2 YYREEE come from the germline V gene (reference sequence). V was trimmed by 0 bases and J by 3 bases, leaving 5 bases between them. This CDR3 is built from 13 residues.

This clone was found once. The chain joins TRBV5-4 to TRBJ1-2, with TRBD1 matching 9 bases. This CDR3 is built from 14 residues. CDR1 is SGHNT and CDR2 is YYREEE in the germline V gene (reference sequence). V shed 3 bases, J shed 2 bases, and the junction held 2 bases outside the gene matches. In DNA form, the CDR3 reads TGTGCCAGCAGCTCGGGACAGGGAAACTATGGCTACACCTTC. This codes for CASSSGQGNYGYTF. The variable domain in full, completed from reference TRBV5-4 and TRBJ1-2, reads ETGVTQSPTHLIKTRGQQVTLRCSSQSGHNTVSWYQQALGQGPQFIFQYYREEENGRGNFPPRFSGLQFPNYSSELNVNALELDDSALYLCASSSGQGNYGYTFGSGTRLTVV.